The rows below give T cell receptor beta chains drawn from one sample of a study of blood T cells in healthy people across ages. Using its own MiXCR run on the 5' RACE reads, TCRdb lists one record per CDR3 protein. This table has 2 million or so distinct CDR3 sequences, about 50% appearing once. The sequencing sample was made of blood. These TCRs come from a woman aged 40 to 55 in good health. CDR3s include the opening cysteine and the closing phenylalanine or tryptophan. The D gene is left open where the match is weak. Clone size is not always given. Where it is, it says once, few, many or a class for expanded clones.

clone size: few; J gene: TRBJ2-4; V gene: TRBV2; D gene: -; CDR3 protein: CASTESLSGKNIQYF; CDR3 DNA: TGTGCCAGCACAGAGAGCCTTTCAGGCAAAAACATTCAGTACTTC
clone size: -; J gene: TRBJ2-6; V gene: TRBV28; D gene: -; CDR3 protein: CASRHRRGGSSGANVLTF; CDR3 DNA: TGTGCCAGCAGACACAGGAGGGGGGGGTCCTCTGGGGCCAACGTCCTGACTTTC
clone size: -; J gene: TRBJ1-1; V gene: TRBV7-9; D gene: -; CDR3 protein: CASSLDVMRRMNTEAFF; CDR3 DNA: TGTGCCAGCAGCTTAGACGTAATGAGGCGGATGAACACTGAAGCTTTCTTT
clone size: -; J gene: TRBJ2-5; V gene: TRBV28; D gene: -; CDR3 protein: CASSVYSGEETQYF; CDR3 DNA: TGTGCCAGCAGTGTATATTCCGGGGAAGAGACCCAGTACTTC
clone size: -; J gene: TRBJ2-3; V gene: TRBV20-1; D gene: -; CDR3 protein: CRHPNTDTQYF; CDR3 DNA: TGCAGGCATCCTAACACAGATACGCAGTATTTT
clone size: few; J gene: TRBJ2-7; V gene: TRBV28; D gene: -; CDR3 protein: CASSLRPSEQYF; CDR3 DNA: TGTGCCAGCAGTTTGAGGCCAAGCGAGCAGTACTTC
clone size: few; J gene: TRBJ2-1; V gene: TRBV20-1; D gene: TRBD2; CDR3 protein: CSAPGLAVSYNEQFF; CDR3 DNA: TGCAGTGCACCGGGACTAGCGGTCTCCTACAATGAGCAGTTCTTC
clone size: -; J gene: TRBJ2-1; V gene: TRBV24-1; D gene: TRBD1; CDR3 protein: CATQGILSYNEQFF; CDR3 DNA: TGTGCCACACAGGGGATCCTCTCCTACAATGAGCAGTTCTTC
clone size: few; J gene: TRBJ2-5; V gene: TRBV2; D gene: -; CDR3 protein: CASSEALGDTGFETQYF; CDR3 DNA: TGTGCCAGCAGTGAAGCGCTAGGGGACACGGGGTTCGAGACTCAGTACTTC
clone size: -; J gene: TRBJ2-5; V gene: TRBV4-1; D gene: TRBD2; CDR3 protein: CASSQLSAGGRETQYF; CDR3 DNA: TGCGCCAGCAGCCAGCTCTCAGCGGGGGGGCGAGAGACCCAGTACTTC
clone size: few; J gene: TRBJ2-5; V gene: TRBV12-3/TRBV12-4; D gene: -; CDR3 protein: CASSLGSGRAETQYF; CDR3 DNA: TGTGCCAGCAGTTTAGGATCAGGCAGGGCGGAGACCCAGTACTTC
clone size: -; J gene: TRBJ1-1; V gene: TRBV4-3; D gene: TRBD1; CDR3 protein: CASSQDEMGQGNTEAFF; CDR3 DNA: TGCGCCAGCAGCCAAGATGAGATGGGACAGGGCAACACTGAAGCTTTCTTT
clone size: -; J gene: TRBJ1-4; V gene: TRBV20-1; D gene: -; CDR3 protein: CSAAGAGRNEKLFF; CDR3 DNA: TGCAGTGCTGCCGGGGCTGGACGGAATGAAAAACTGTTTTTT
clone size: once; J gene: TRBJ1-2; V gene: TRBV6-5; D gene: -; CDR3 protein: CASSYFAGGDGYTF; CDR3 DNA: TGTGCCAGCAGTTACTTTGCGGGTGGGGATGGCTACACCTTC
clone size: once; J gene: TRBJ1-2; V gene: TRBV4-2; D gene: -; CDR3 protein: CASSQEARGLSYGYTF; CDR3 DNA: TGTGCCAGCAGCCAAGAGGCGCGAGGGCTGAGCTATGGCTACACCTTC
clone size: -; J gene: TRBJ2-7; V gene: TRBV15; D gene: -; CDR3 protein: CATSDRDGTYEQYF; CDR3 DNA: TGTGCCACCTCGGACCGGGACGGTACCTACGAGCAGTACTTC
clone size: -; J gene: TRBJ1-1; V gene: TRBV6-5; D gene: -; CDR3 protein: CASIDGVNTEAFF; CDR3 DNA: TGTGCCAGCATCGACGGGGTGAACACTGAAGCTTTCTTT
clone size: -; J gene: TRBJ2-3; V gene: TRBV20-1; D gene: TRBD1; CDR3 protein: CSARSDRGRTDTQYF; CDR3 DNA: TGCAGTGCTAGATCGGACAGGGGAAGGACGGATACGCAGTATTTT
clone size: -; J gene: TRBJ2-1; V gene: TRBV6-2/TRBV6-3; D gene: TRBD2; CDR3 protein: CASRGLAGVGAYNEQFF; CDR3 DNA: TGTGCCAGCAGAGGACTAGCGGGGGTAGGGGCCTACAATGAGCAGTTCTTC
clone size: -; J gene: TRBJ2-5; V gene: TRBV15; D gene: -; CDR3 protein: CATSRDIGGRQETQYF; CDR3 DNA: TGTGCCACCAGCAGAGATATCGGAGGGAGGCAAGAGACCCAGTACTTC
clone size: many; J gene: TRBJ2-6; V gene: TRBV3-1; D gene: -; CDR3 protein: CASSQSGSGANVLTF; CDR3 DNA: TGTGCCAGCAGCCAGTCCGGTTCGGGGGCCAACGTCCTGACTTTC
clone size: many; J gene: TRBJ1-2; V gene: TRBV7-2; D gene: TRBD1; CDR3 protein: CASRPGQGNGYTF; CDR3 DNA: TGTGCCAGCAGACCGGGACAGGGAAATGGCTACACCTTC
clone size: few; J gene: TRBJ2-3; V gene: TRBV5-1; D gene: -; CDR3 protein: CASRSGGGRPSTDTQYF; CDR3 DNA: TGCGCCAGCCGCTCCGGGGGCGGGAGACCTAGCACAGATACGCAGTATTTT
clone size: once; J gene: TRBJ2-3; V gene: TRBV9; D gene: TRBD2; CDR3 protein: CASSVGILAGGRDTQYF; CDR3 DNA: TGTGCCAGCAGCGTAGGGATACTAGCGGGGGGGCGGGATACGCAGTATTTT
clone size: -; J gene: TRBJ1-6; V gene: TRBV4-2; D gene: TRBD1; CDR3 protein: CASSQDGTGDEPLHF; CDR3 DNA: TGTGCCAGCAGCCAAGATGGGACAGGGGACGAACCCCTCCACTTT
clone size: -; J gene: TRBJ2-3; V gene: TRBV4-3; D gene: TRBD1; CDR3 protein: CASSQGQGGGTDTQYF; CDR3 DNA: TGCGCCAGCAGCCAAGGACAGGGGGGAGGCACAGATACGCAGTATTTT
clone size: -; J gene: TRBJ2-3; V gene: TRBV9; D gene: -; CDR3 protein: CASLGRDTDTQYF; CDR3 DNA: TGTGCCAGTTTGGGGAGAGACACAGATACGCAGTATTTT
clone size: -; J gene: TRBJ2-5; V gene: TRBV3-1; D gene: TRBD1; CDR3 protein: CASSQAARTGQETQYF; CDR3 DNA: TGTGCCAGCAGCCAAGCGGCCCGGACAGGACAAGAGACCCAGTACTTC
clone size: few; J gene: TRBJ1-1; V gene: TRBV12-3/TRBV12-4; D gene: -; CDR3 protein: CASSLFGHDTEAFF; CDR3 DNA: TGTGCCAGCAGCCTATTCGGACATGACACTGAAGCTTTCTTT
clone size: once; J gene: TRBJ2-3; V gene: TRBV29-1; D gene: -; CDR3 protein: CSVGRGGGTSTDTQYF; CDR3 DNA: TGCAGCGTTGGGAGGGGGGGCGGTACTAGCACAGATACGCAGTATTTT
clone size: -; J gene: TRBJ2-3; V gene: TRBV20-1; D gene: TRBD2; CDR3 protein: CSAHSGGAGEGDTQYF; CDR3 DNA: TGCAGTGCACATAGCGGGGGGGCGGGGGAAGGAGATACGCAGTATTTT
clone size: -; J gene: TRBJ2-1; V gene: TRBV15; D gene: TRBD2; CDR3 protein: CATSRDTSGDEQFF; CDR3 DNA: TGTGCCACCAGCAGAGATACTAGCGGGGATGAGCAGTTCTTC
clone size: once; J gene: TRBJ1-2; V gene: TRBV20-1; D gene: -; CDR3 protein: CSARVQGKGYTF; CDR3 DNA: TGCAGTGCTAGAGTTCAAGGGAAGGGCTACACCTTC
clone size: few; J gene: TRBJ1-5; V gene: TRBV20-1; D gene: -; CDR3 protein: CSARVGLGGHSNQPQHF; CDR3 DNA: TGCAGTGCTAGAGTGGGCCTGGGAGGCCATAGCAATCAGCCCCAGCATTTT
clone size: few; J gene: TRBJ2-5; V gene: TRBV20-1; D gene: TRBD2; CDR3 protein: CSADRRRGTEETQYF; CDR3 DNA: TGCAGTGCTGACCGAAGGCGGGGGACCGAAGAGACCCAGTACTTC
clone size: -; J gene: TRBJ2-7; V gene: TRBV15; D gene: TRBD1; CDR3 protein: CATSTTGLSYEQYF; CDR3 DNA: TGTGCCACCAGTACGACAGGGTTGAGCTACGAGCAGTACTTC